These 23 T cell receptor beta chains share one sample of origin, sequenced in a study of vaccination and CD4 T cells after COVID-19. Regarding treatment: roughly 10-day PBMC culture with coronavirus spike peptide pools or control peptides (ViraFEST assay). Oncomine TCR Beta short-read sequencing was applied to DNA from cultured CD4+ T cells. TCRdb passed the PCR reads through MiXCR, listing each CDR3 protein once. Counted here are approximately 19,000 distinct CDR3 sequences, less than 55% occurring once; the ten biggest clones make up approximately 10%. No antigen has been assigned to these receptors. The sequenced sample was CD4+ T cells from blood, cultured in vitro, obtained before SARS-CoV-2 vaccination. The receptors stem from a human donor who had recovered from COVID-19.

V gene TRBV7-2 combines with J gene TRBJ2-4; the match to TRBD2 covers 9 bases. Germline V CDR1 and CDR2: SGHTA, FQGNSA. CDR3 size: 16 residues. J lost 3 bases, V lost 4 bases, and 7 bases had no gene match. The CDR3 loop reads CASSWAREGNKNIQYF. CDR3 bases: TGTGCCAGCAGCTGGGCGCGGGAGGGTAACAAAAACATTCAGTACTTC.

The chain couples TRBV20-1 to TRBJ2-6; 8 bases line up with TRBD1. V was clipped by 2 bases and J by 4 bases; unmatched bases: 13. The CDR3 is 18 amino acids. Germline V gene sequence: CDR1 DFQATT, CDR2 SNEGSKA (reference sequence). In nucleotides, the CDR3 is TGCAGTGCTAGAACCCGTCCGCAGGGGGCGCGAGGGGCCAACGTCCTGACTTTC. Translated, it gives CSARTRPQGARGANVLTF.

The chain carries TRBV2 and TRBJ1-5; weak D call: TRBD1 (5 bases). CDR3 length: 13 residues. V lost 5 bases and J lost 5, with 10 bases in between. Germline values: CDR1 SNHLY, CDR2 FYNNEI. The CDR3 sequence is CASSPGLHQPQHF. CDR3 in DNA: TGTGCCAGCAGTCCAGGGCTTCATCAGCCCCAGCATTTT.

The V call is TRBV20-1, the J call TRBJ2-1; 7 bases align to TRBD1. This CDR3 is built from 16 residues. Germline CDR1 is DFQATT and CDR2 is SNEGSKA (reference sequence). With 2 bases clipped from V and 6 bases from J, the junction kept 13 bases outside the gene matches. The CDR3 is CSARRAGTAFLNEQFF. The CDR3 DNA is TGCAGTGCTAGAAGGGCCGGGACAGCCTTTCTCAATGAGCAGTTCTTC.

This CDR3 reads CASSQIPGQGTDTQYF. DNA for the CDR3: TGTGCCAGCAGCCAGATTCCGGGACAGGGCACAGATACGCAGTATTTT. This rearrangement joins TRBV6-1 to TRBJ2-3; 8 bases match TRBD1. With V trimmed by 6 bases and J by 1 base, 9 bases remained unmatched. CDR1 is MNHNS and CDR2 is SASEGT in the germline V gene. CDR3 length: 16 amino acids.

The chain joins TRBV12-3 or TRBV12-4 to TRBJ2-5; D gene uncertain. The CDR3 has 14 residues. The V end lost 4 bases, the J end lost 0 bases, and 9 bases lay between the germline ends. CDR3 sequence reads: CASSSLSYQETQYF. The CDR3 DNA reads as TGTGCCAGCAGTTCGTTGTCGTACCAAGAGACCCAGTACTTC.

The genes are TRBV7-9 and TRBJ1-1; D not certain. The CDR3 spans 16 residues. CDR1 and CDR2 from the germline V gene are SEHNR and FQNEAQ (reference sequence). Trimming took off 2 bases at V and 1 base at J, with 14 bases between the two ends. The CDR3 protein is CASSLNLGGRNTEAFF. For the CDR3, the DNA is TGTGCCAGCAGCTTAAATTTGGGAGGGCGGAACACTGAAGCTTTCTTT.

The chain has TRBV7-2 and TRBJ1-5; D not certain. Trimming took off 1 base at V and 2 bases at J, with 9 bases between the two ends. The CDR3 has 15 amino acids. CDR1 and CDR2 (germline): SGHTA, FQGNSA. The CDR3 region is CASSLEGMGNQPQHF. DNA of the CDR3: TGTGCCAGCAGCTTAGAGGGAATGGGCAATCAGCCCCAGCATTTT.

The chain links TRBV5-8 to TRBJ1-6; D is unresolved. The V gene lost 0 bases and the J gene lost 6 bases, with 4 bases spanning the gap. Per the germline V gene, CDR1 is SGHTS and CDR2 is YDEGEE. The CDR3 extends over 13 amino acids. This chain's CDR3 is CASSLDGNSPLHF. The DNA for the CDR3 is TGTGCCAGCAGCTTGGACGGTAATTCACCCCTCCACTTT. Together with reference TRBV5-8 and TRBJ1-6, the CDR3 gives the full variable domain: EAGVTQSPTHLIKTRGQQATLRCSPISGHTSVYWYQQALGLGLQFLLWYDEGEERNRGNFPPRFSGRQFPNYSSELNVNALELEDSALYLCASSLDGNSPLHFGNGTRLTVT.

The chain has TRBV28 and TRBJ2-1; possibly TRBD1 for D (6 bases). This CDR3 comprises 19 residues. Germline CDR1 and CDR2: MDHEN and SYDVKM. V shed 5 bases and J shed 4 bases, with 27 bases lying between them. CDR3 amino acids: CASSGRSGQQTKLYNEQFF. The CDR3 DNA sequence: TGTGCCAGCAGTGGCAGGTCAGGACAGCAAACAAAACTTTACAATGAGCAGTTCTTC.

The chain is built from TRBV20-1 and TRBJ2-5; 12 positions match TRBD2. Unmatched junction bases numbered 8, after V lost 0 bases and J lost 3 bases. The CDR3 totals 17 residues. CDR1 and CDR2 from the germline V gene are DFQATT and SNEGSKA (reference sequence). The CDR3 loop is CSARDLMTSGSEETQYF. The CDR3 DNA reads as TGCAGTGCTAGAGATCTCATGACTAGCGGGAGTGAAGAGACCCAGTACTTC.

The chain links TRBV7-2 to TRBJ2-7, with 8 bases matching TRBD2. CDR1 and CDR2 from the germline V gene are SGHTA and FQGNSA. The CDR3 runs 19 residues. After removal of 5 bases from V and 7 bases from J, the junction contained 25 bases not matched to a gene. The CDR3 DNA sequence: TGTGCCAGCAGCGTCCCGGGACTAGTTAATCGGACGCCGAGGGAGGAGCAGTACTTC. It is translated as CASSVPGLVNRTPREEQYF.

The CDR3 is CASSPRNNSPLHF. The CDR3 coding sequence is TGTGCCAGCAGTCCGAGGAATAATTCACCCCTCCACTTT. V is TRBV7-9 and J is TRBJ1-6, with unresolved D. The germline CDR1 and CDR2 sequences are SEHNR and FQNEAQ (reference sequence). V lost 6 bases to trimming and J lost 5 bases, with 8 bases between them. There are 13 residues in the CDR3.

This chain links TRBV7-3 with TRBJ2-2; 9 positions match TRBD1. J gave up 5 bases and V 0 bases, and 1 base lay outside the gene matches. CDR1 is SGHTA and CDR2 is FQGTGA in the germline V gene. The CDR3 is 15 residues long. The DNA for the CDR3 is TGTGCCAGCAGCTTAACGGGACAGGGAACCGGGGAGCTGTTTTTT. Its translation is CASSLTGQGTGELFF.

The chain links TRBV15 to TRBJ2-7; 7 nucleotides agree with TRBD1. The J segment lost 0 bases and the V segment lost 0 bases, leaving 2 bases of the junction unmatched. Looked up from germline, CDR1 is LNHNV and CDR2 is YYDKDF (reference sequence). The CDR3 extends over 15 amino acids. In nucleotides, the CDR3 is TGTGCCACCAGCAGAGACAGGGGGTACTCCTACGAGCAGTACTTC. Amino acid sequence: CATSRDRGYSYEQYF.

The sample holds a few counts of this clonotype. The rearrangement uses TRBV20-1 and TRBJ2-7, with a weak D call TRBD2 (5 bases). Trimming cost V 2 bases and J 10 bases, with 12 bases left between them. The CDR3 sequence is 11 residues long. Germline V lookup: CDR1 DFQATT, CDR2 SNEGSKA (reference sequence). CDR3 residues: CSARSRERQYF. Here the CDR3 DNA reads TGCAGTGCTAGATCCCGGGAACGACAGTACTTC.

This chain joins TRBV6-1 and TRBJ1-2; no clear D gene. The CDR3 is 13 residues long. V dropped 6 bases and J dropped 4 bases, with 12 bases sitting between them. Germline-derived CDR1 and CDR2 are MNHNS and SASEGT. This CDR3 is CASRKSTVYGYTF. CDR3 sequence (DNA): TGTGCCAGCAGAAAATCGACGGTCTATGGCTACACCTTC.

This rearrangement joins TRBV4-1 to TRBJ2-6; possibly TRBD2 for D (5 bases). This CDR3 contains 17 residues. The ends were cut back, 4 bases at V and 1 base at J, with 14 bases in the middle. Looked up from germline, CDR1 is MGHRA and CDR2 is YSYEKL. The DNA of the CDR3 is TGCGCCAGCAGCCTGAAAAGCGGCTTGTCTGGGGCCAACGTCCTGACTTTC. This gives the protein CASSLKSGLSGANVLTF.

The chain has TRBV6-1 and TRBJ1-6; 7 bases match TRBD1. The junction had 12 bases not matched to a gene; V was cut back by 4 bases and J by 9 bases. Germline loops: CDR1 MNHNS, CDR2 SASEGT. There are 16 residues in the CDR3. CDR3 nucleotide sequence: TGTGCCAGCAGTGTCGACAGGGCCCTCATGGGTTCACCCCTCCACTTT. It specifies CASSVDRALMGSPLHF.

This chain uses TRBV6-1 with TRBJ2-6; no firm D call. Germline-derived CDR1 and CDR2 are MNHNS and SASEGT. The V and J ends lost 1 base and 4 bases respectively, with 5 bases between them. There are 14 residues in the CDR3. The CDR3 nucleotides read TGTGCCAGCAGTGAAGTACGAGGGGCCAACGTCCTGACTTTC. Its protein product is CASSEVRGANVLTF.

The rearrangement joins TRBV20-1 to TRBJ2-7; possibly TRBD1 for D (6 bases). V gave up 7 bases and J gave up 2 bases, with 15 bases separating them. The germline V gene has CDR1 DFQATT and CDR2 SNEGSKA (reference sequence). The CDR3 sequence is 13 residues long. This CDR3 reads CSGTTGNTYEQYF. In DNA form, the CDR3 reads TGCAGTGGGACGACAGGAAATACCTACGAGCAGTACTTC.

This clonotype was found a few times. The chain uses TRBV6-5 and TRBJ1-2; 8 bases are a match to TRBD1. CDR1 and CDR2 (germline): MNHEY, SVGAGI. The ends lost 2 bases at V and 5 bases at J; junction bases unmatched: 13. The CDR3 sequence is 17 residues long. In nucleotides, the CDR3 is TGTGCCAGCAGTTACGAGGGACAGGCCCACGGTTGGTATGGCTACACCTTC. Its protein product is CASSYEGQAHGWYGYTF.

This rearrangement joins TRBV20-1 to TRBJ1-1; no clear D. From germline, CDR1 is DFQATT and CDR2 SNEGSKA (reference sequence). Trimming stripped 0 bases from V and 2 bases from J, with 7 bases between. This CDR3 region has 13 residues. CDR3 region: CSAREHRNTEAFF. The CDR3 bases are TGCAGTGCTAGAGAACACCGCAACACTGAAGCTTTCTTT.